Below, 26 T cell receptor beta chains from the same sample are listed, as sequenced in a study of cytomegalovirus exposure and HLA in healthy donors. The PCR ran on 60 Vbeta and 13 Jbeta primers. Profiled with immunoSEQ multiplex PCR; TCRdb holds only in-frame clones, not every one. The profile shows 110,000 to 150,000 clones, around three quarters of them singletons. What was sequenced was PBMCs. These receptors were obtained from a man in his forties or fifties in good health and CMV-seropositive.

This clone appeared once. The chain has TRBV21-1 and TRBJ1-5; the DNA was not compared with TRBD1, the D call given in the table. TRBV21-1 counts as a pseudogene. The CDR3 sequence is 18 residues long. CDR3 protein: CASNLRRTENGSNQPQHF. The CDR3 nucleotides read TGTGCCAGCAACCTGAGGCGGACAGAGAATGGAAGCAATCAGCCCCAGCATTTT.

This clone was recorded only once. CDR3 nucleotide sequence: TGTGCCCACGGAGGAGGGGACAATCAGCCCCAGCATTTT. Its translation: CAHGGGDNQPQHF. The rearrangement uses TRBV30 and TRBJ1-5, with D possibly TRBD1 on 5 matching bases. The CDR3 extends over 13 amino acids. CDR1 and CDR2 from the germline V gene are GTSNPN and SVGIG (reference sequence). With 8 bases removed from V and 3 bases from J, the gap between germline ends came to 14 bases.

V usage is TRBV27 and J usage is TRBJ2-3, with unresolved D. Trimming pared 6 bases from V and 2 bases from J, leaving 15 bases between. The CDR3 contains 15 residues. CDR1 and CDR2 from the germline V gene are MNHEY and SMNVEV (reference sequence). The CDR3 here is CASSYIPMITDTQYF. The CDR3 bases are TGTGCCAGCAGCTATATCCCGATGATCACAGATACGCAGTATTTT.

The CDR3 loop reads CASSEVRNQPQHF. CDR3 nucleotide sequence: TGCGCCAGCAGTGAGGTCCGGAATCAGCCCCAGCATTTT. The chain is built from TRBV10-2 and TRBJ1-5; D gene ambiguous. The CDR3 runs to 13 residues. Between the trimmed V and J ends, which lost 2 bases and 4 bases, there was a span of 6 bases. In germline, CDR1 is WSHSY, CDR2 SAAADI.

The genes are TRBV4-3 and TRBJ2-7; 10 nucleotides line up with TRBD1. Germline CDR1 reads LGHNA; CDR2 reads YSLEER. The V and J ends lost 4 bases and 3 bases, in that order; junction bases with no gene match: 6. The CDR3 is 15 residues long. The CDR3 sequence is CASSLRTGGDYEQYF. The CDR3 DNA follows: TGCGCCAGCAGCCTACGGACAGGGGGAGACTACGAGCAGTACTTC.

This clone was seen a single time. The chain combines TRBV14 with TRBJ2-7; unclear D gene. The V end was cut by 0 bases, the J end by 3 bases, with 6 bases between. Germline V gives CDR1 SGHDN, CDR2 FVKESK. The CDR3 is made up of 13 amino acids. CDR3 in DNA: TGTGCCAGCAGCCAAGACCCCTACTACGAGCAGTACTTC. Its protein is CASSQDPYYEQYF.

The DNA for the CDR3 is TGTGCCAGCAGCGGGACAGGGCCATATGGCTACACCTTC. As protein: CASSGTGPYGYTF. The chain employs TRBV2 and TRBJ1-2; TRBD1 matches at 9 bases. CDR1 and CDR2 (germline): SNHLY, FYNNEI. CDR3 length equals 13 residues. The junction had 4 bases not matched to a gene; V was cut back by 6 bases and J by 5 bases.

V is TRBV28 and J is TRBJ1-2; 10 bases are shared with TRBD1. The CDR3 totals 16 residues. Trimming took 6 bases from V and 7 from J; bases not matched to a gene: 14. CDR1 and CDR2 (germline): MDHEN, SYDVKM. CDR3 sequence (DNA): TGTGCCAGCAGGTATAGCGACAGGGGGCAGAGGGCTGGCTACACCTTC. Translated: CASRYSDRGQRAGYTF.

Concerning this clone itself: The CDR3 end shows no conserved phenylalanine or tryptophan, and so a read error is likely. Because the CDR3's place on the DNA is in doubt, the DNA is left out and the CDR3 is given as listed by TCRdb. The gene calls are TRBV4-1 and TRBJ2-7; TRBD2, the D gene given by the table, was not confirmed from the DNA. The germline V gene encodes CDR1 MGHRA and CDR2 YSYEKL. Including both end residues, the CDR3 is 11 amino acids long. The CDR3 loop reads CASSQVEFAHC.

The chain joins TRBV6-5 to TRBJ1-2; the D gene is possibly TRBD1 (6 bases). Trimming shortened V by 2 bases and J by 6 bases, and 13 bases separated the two germline ends. CDR1 MNHEY and CDR2 SVGAGI come from the germline V gene. The CDR3 spans 14 residues. In DNA, the CDR3 is TGTGCCAGCAGTTACATGGGGGCGCACCATGGCTACACCTTC. Translating it yields CASSYMGAHHGYTF.

The J gene is TRBJ2-3, the V gene TRBV4-2; possibly TRBD2 for D (6 bases). This CDR3 has 15 residues. V lost 4 bases and J lost 8, with 19 bases in between. CDR1 is LGHNA, CDR2 YNFKEQ, per germline. The DNA of the CDR3 is TGTGCCAGCAGCCCGGAGACTAGGTCGCAGGGTACGCAGTATTTT. Translation: CASSPETRSQGTQYF.

This clone was observed once. The CDR3 spells CASSLARGRETQYF. The CDR3 region has the DNA TGTGCCAGCAGTCTGGCCCGGGGTAGGGAGACCCAGTACTTC. The rearrangement links TRBV6-5 to TRBJ2-5, with D possibly TRBD2 on 5 matching bases. V was pared by 5 bases and J by 5 bases, with 15 bases between. Germline loops: CDR1 MNHEY, CDR2 SVGAGI. The CDR3 loop spans 14 amino acids.

This rearrangement joins TRBV6-5 to TRBJ2-2, with a weak D call TRBD1 (6 bases). This CDR3 comprises 16 residues. V was trimmed by 2 bases and J by 2 bases, leaving 12 bases between them. CDR1 and CDR2 (germline): MNHEY, SVGAGI. The CDR3 is CASSYNTGTNTGELFF. CDR3 DNA: TGTGCCAGCAGTTACAATACAGGGACCAACACCGGGGAGCTGTTTTTT.

The chain is built from TRBV7-9 and TRBJ2-7; D perhaps matches TRBD2 (6 bases). The CDR3 is 17 residues long. CDR1 is SEHNR and CDR2 is FQNEAQ in the germline V gene (reference sequence). The germline V and J ends were trimmed by 5 bases and 0 bases, with 20 bases remaining between them. CDR3 DNA: TGTGCCAGCAGCCCCTCAATACCGGGCGGGGCCTCCTACGAGCAGTACTTC. Protein: CASSPSIPGGASYEQYF.

The chain carries TRBV18 and TRBJ1-1; TRBD1 agrees at 8 bases. This CDR3 is built from 12 residues. Per germline, CDR1 KGHSH and CDR2 LQKENI. J lost 8 bases, V lost 4 bases, and 3 bases had no gene match. For the CDR3, the DNA is TGTGCCAGCTCACGCGGACAGGGAGAAGCTTTCTTT. Encoded protein: CASSRGQGEAFF.

The genes are TRBV5-6 and TRBJ2-5; the match to TRBD2 covers 10 bases. The germline gives CDR1 SGHDT, CDR2 YYEEEE. The CDR3 covers 18 residues. Losses at the gene ends were 4 bases for V and 2 bases for J; bases not matched to a gene: 14. The DNA of the CDR3 is TGTGCCAGCAGCCCGGTGGCTAGCGGGAGAGTTGGGCAAGAGACCCAGTACTTC. Translation: CASSPVASGRVGQETQYF.

This clone was counted a few times. The V and J genes are TRBV6-1 and TRBJ2-7; a weak D match, TRBD2 (6 bases). From germline, CDR1 is MNHNS and CDR2 SASEGT. This CDR3 region has 15 residues. V was cut by 1 base and J by 1 base, with 11 bases left in between. CDR3 sequence (DNA): TGTGCCAGCAGTGAAGGTGGTAGCGGATCCTACGAGCAGTACTTC. Encoded protein: CASSEGGSGSYEQYF.

Turning to this clone: One junction end disagrees with the germline gene, perhaps due to a read error. The V call is TRBV7-7, the J call TRBJ1-1; a weak D match, TRBD1 (5 bases). Germline lookup yields CDR1 SSHAT and CDR2 FNYEAQ (reference sequence). The CDR3 contains 14 residues. The CDR3 protein is CASSPLLGGEGAFF. The CDR3 coding sequence is TGTGCTAGCAGCCCCCTACTCGGGGGGGAAGGAGCTTTCTTT.

This clone showed up just a few times. The chain is built from TRBV5-1 and TRBJ1-2; no firm D call. Trimming removed 0 bases from V and 7 bases from J, with 10 bases in between. This CDR3 has 13 residues. Germline CDR1 and CDR2: SGHRS and YFSETQ. As DNA, the CDR3 is TGCGCCAGCAGCTTGGGAGGGATGCGTGGCTACACCTTC. It encodes CASSLGGMRGYTF.

The chain recombines TRBV7-8 with TRBJ2-3; no definite D call. Germline V gives CDR1 SGHVS, CDR2 FQNEAQ. V dropped 0 bases and J dropped 6 bases, with 4 bases sitting between them. The CDR3 spans 12 residues. CDR3 amino acids: CASSLAPDTQYF. The DNA for the CDR3 is TGTGCCAGCAGCTTAGCTCCGGATACGCAGTATTTT.

J is TRBJ1-4 and V is TRBV19; TRBD1 agrees at 7 bases. Germline assignment: CDR1 LNHDA and CDR2 SQIVND (reference sequence). V trimming: 6 bases; J trimming: 4 bases; junction bases outside the gene matches: 14. The CDR3 runs 17 residues. The DNA of the CDR3 is TGTGCCAGTAGGATACAGGGGCAAAGCCACTATAATGAAAAACTGTTTTTT. Translating it yields CASRIQGQSHYNEKLFF.

This clone was recorded only once. The rearrangement joins TRBV4-2 to TRBJ2-5, with D perhaps matching TRBD2 (6 bases). V gave up 4 bases and J gave up 2 bases, with 11 bases separating them. Germline V gene lookup returns CDR1 LGHNA and CDR2 YNFKEQ. This CDR3 comprises 14 residues. The CDR3 sequence: CASSPLALQETQYF. The CDR3 nucleotides are TGTGCCAGCAGCCCTCTAGCGTTACAAGAGACCCAGTACTTC.

Comment on this clone: This specimen includes other DNA sequences encoding the same CDR3. The chain employs TRBV6-5 and TRBJ2-3; 10 bases match TRBD1. CDR1 and CDR2 (germline): MNHEY, SVGAGI. V lost 5 bases and J lost 4; bases outside the gene matches: 3. The CDR3 runs to 14 residues. DNA of the CDR3: TGTGCCAGCAGTCGGGACAGGGGAGCAGATACGCAGTATTTT. Amino acids: CASSRDRGADTQYF.

The chain has TRBV15 and TRBJ2-1; 7 bases match TRBD2. Trimming removed 5 bases from V and 2 bases from J; junction bases left unmatched: 6. CDR1 and CDR2 (germline): LNHNV, YYDKDF (reference sequence). The CDR3 consists of 15 residues. CDR3 amino acids: CATSPRAGPYNEQFF. As DNA, the CDR3 is TGTGCCACCAGCCCACGAGCGGGACCCTACAATGAGCAGTTCTTC. Variable domain in full (rest from reference TRBV15 and TRBJ2-1): DAMVIQNPRYQVTQFGKPVTLSCSQTLNHNVMYWYQQKSSQAPKLLFHYYDKDFNNEADTPDNFQSRRPNTSFCFLDIRSPGLGDTAMYLCATSPRAGPYNEQFFGPGTRLTVL.

This clone was counted only a few times. The J gene is TRBJ1-5, the V gene TRBV19, with 11 bases identical to TRBD1. J was trimmed by 6 bases and V by 4 bases; bases with no gene match: 8. The germline V gene encodes CDR1 LNHDA and CDR2 SQIVND (reference sequence). The CDR3 is 16 amino acids. The CDR3 DNA sequence: TGTGCCAGTAGTAGAGGAGGACAGGGGGCGGTTCAGCCCCAGCATTTT. Translation: CASSRGGQGAVQPQHF.

This clone has a handful of counts. The rearrangement links TRBV9 to TRBJ2-7; 7 nucleotides match TRBD2. The V and J ends lost 2 bases and 5 bases, in that order; junction bases with no gene match: 7. Germline CDR1 SGDLS, CDR2 YYNGEE. This CDR3 spans 14 amino acids. The CDR3 sequence: CASSVGGRNHEQYF. The CDR3 DNA reads TGTGCCAGCAGCGTGGGCGGGAGAAACCACGAGCAGTACTTC.